This is a list of T cell receptor beta chains from one sample in a study of blood T cells in healthy people across ages. TCRdb re-called the 5' RACE reads with MiXCR, one entry per CDR3 protein. The sample holds approximately 800,000 distinct CDR3 sequences; less than 60% are singletons and the top ten take about a sixth. The sequencing input was blood. These TCRs come from a man older than 75 in good health. The conserved cysteine and the conserved F or W are not part of the CDR3 here.

v_call: TRBV4-3; cdr3_aa: ASSQGPQGVDGYT
v_call: TRBV12-3/TRBV12-4; cdr3_aa: ASKQQGALYGYT
v_call: TRBV6-5; cdr3_aa: ASRATGGPYEQY
v_call: TRBV24-1; cdr3_aa: ATRGTSSYNEQF
v_call: TRBV7-9; cdr3_aa: ASSQRTGILTGELF
v_call: TRBV7-4; cdr3_aa: ANSERGVDTEAF
v_call: TRBV5-1; cdr3_aa: ASSLDAYNEQF
v_call: TRBV3-1; cdr3_aa: ASSQRRSSYEQY
v_call: TRBV5-1; cdr3_aa: ASKSSSGYNEQF
v_call: TRBV28; cdr3_aa: ASSGGTSGRLCEQY
v_call: TRBV28; cdr3_aa: ASSGSTGLGTEAF
v_call: TRBV7-2; cdr3_aa: ASSSLLGYNEQF
v_call: TRBV7-2; cdr3_aa: AGGFTKGTEEQY
v_call: TRBV6-2/TRBV6-3; cdr3_aa: ASRTDGTQY
v_call: TRBV18; cdr3_aa: ASSPPGTARNIQY
v_call: TRBV5-1; cdr3_aa: ASSSSGPSYEQY
v_call: TRBV12-3/TRBV12-4; cdr3_aa: ASSLARDYKRAQY
v_call: TRBV7-8; cdr3_aa: ASSWGQGLYNEQF
v_call: TRBV29-1; cdr3_aa: SGALGGEREQF
v_call: TRBV7-9; cdr3_aa: ASERGFPYEQY
v_call: TRBV5-5; cdr3_aa: ASSQMGLLETRY
v_call: TRBV5-1; cdr3_aa: ASSLEAAATDTQY
v_call: TRBV20-1; cdr3_aa: SAHATGGNTEAF
v_call: TRBV15; cdr3_aa: ATSRDLGRSYNSPLH
v_call: TRBV5-1; cdr3_aa: ASSTYTGSYYEQY
v_call: TRBV20-1; cdr3_aa: SADTGLDIQY
v_call: TRBV29-1; cdr3_aa: SVEGGNLYNEQF
v_call: TRBV4-2; cdr3_aa: ASSQDPGNWETQY
v_call: TRBV2; cdr3_aa: ASSEEGQGGYGYT
v_call: TRBV29-1; cdr3_aa: SVESVRGIAEQF
v_call: TRBV4-3; cdr3_aa: ASSQKTSASYNEQF
v_call: TRBV4-3; cdr3_aa: ASSQDDSPSYNERY
v_call: TRBV30; cdr3_aa: AWSVGTSGSTDTQY
v_call: TRBV28; cdr3_aa: ASSLYSSGRINEQF
v_call: TRBV6-6; cdr3_aa: ASSLGRGSDTQY
v_call: TRBV23-1; cdr3_aa: APTKNIQY
v_call: TRBV30; cdr3_aa: AWSTSFLDLEQY
v_call: TRBV12-3/TRBV12-4; cdr3_aa: ASRPSGSYSYNEQF
v_call: TRBV20-1; cdr3_aa: SAPLQGFQETQY
v_call: TRBV20-1; cdr3_aa: SAAVGGRSDTQY
v_call: TRBV18; cdr3_aa: ASSATDGTEAF
v_call: TRBV11-1; cdr3_aa: ASSQGHADEQY
v_call: TRBV11-2; cdr3_aa: ASSLGTSGGAYNEQF
v_call: TRBV9; cdr3_aa: ASSVETSTDTQY
v_call: TRBV24-1; cdr3_aa: ATSDISGTATDTQY
v_call: TRBV7-2; cdr3_aa: ASSLGQNSPLH
v_call: TRBV10-3; cdr3_aa: AISESGVTSSGSADTQY
v_call: TRBV27; cdr3_aa: ASSLWSGGAGNEQF
v_call: TRBV7-2; cdr3_aa: ASSAPGTTPKTQY
v_call: TRBV20-1; cdr3_aa: SARSSGGLEQY
v_call: TRBV20-1; cdr3_aa: SSTAGGNNEQF
v_call: TRBV7-8; cdr3_aa: ASSFSKGAGYEQY
v_call: TRBV27; cdr3_aa: ASSFCGSGANVLT
v_call: TRBV10-3; cdr3_aa: AISDQGTSGSHEQF
v_call: TRBV12-3/TRBV12-4; cdr3_aa: ASSSPYQARSNQQF
v_call: TRBV20-1; cdr3_aa: SAGTSGNYEQY
v_call: TRBV5-1; cdr3_aa: ASSPRTSGDQETQY
v_call: TRBV9; cdr3_aa: ASSPFMGSRQTQY
v_call: TRBV6-2/TRBV6-3; cdr3_aa: ASSLAPGQRNEQF